What follows are 26 T cell receptor beta chains derived from one specimen sequenced in a study of T cell responses to AZD1222 COVID-19 vaccine. Profiling relied on immunoSEQ multiplex PCR, and the TCRdb table lists in-frame clones only, not all of them. The sample yields under 150,000 clones, about 91% seen once. This material consisted of peripheral blood, taken on day 0 of AZD1222 vaccination. All receptors derive from an adult in good health.

This clone was found once. The chain joins TRBV19 to TRBJ1-1; tentative D call: TRBD1 (6 bases). The germline V gene encodes CDR1 LNHDA and CDR2 SQIVND (reference sequence). V was trimmed by 6 bases and J by 1 base, leaving 15 bases between them. This CDR3 contains 15 residues. CDR3 in DNA: TGTGCCAGTAGCCCCGATTGGGACACGAACACTGAAGCTTTCTTT. Amino acid sequence: CASSPDWDTNTEAFF.

V is TRBV19 and J is TRBJ2-1, with 9 bases lining up with TRBD1. The CDR3 consists of 15 residues. V was pared by 3 bases and J by 9 bases, with 9 bases of the junction left unmatched. Germline values: CDR1 LNHDA, CDR2 SQIVND (reference sequence). This chain's CDR3 is CASSIPGQGLGEQFF. The CDR3 nucleotides read TGTGCCAGTAGTATTCCGGGACAGGGATTGGGTGAGCAGTTCTTC.

The rearrangement links TRBV3-1 (or the pseudogene TRBV3-2) to TRBJ2-3, with a tentative D call TRBD2 (6 bases). Between the trimmed V and J ends, which lost 5 bases and 2 bases, there was a span of 23 bases. The CDR3 loop spans 18 amino acids. CDR1 is LGHDT and CDR2 is YNNKEL in the germline V gene (reference sequence). CDR3 sequence: CASSVPHPTSSPTDTQYF. The CDR3 region has the DNA TGTGCCAGCAGCGTCCCCCACCCTACTAGCTCGCCCACAGATACGCAGTATTTT.

V usage is TRBV7-8 and J usage is TRBJ2-1; possibly TRBD2 for D (6 bases). V was cut by 2 bases and J by 9 bases, with 17 bases left in between. The CDR3 is 15 amino acids. Germline CDR1 is SGHVS and CDR2 is FQNEAQ. The CDR3 reads CASSLKVGSGSEQFF. The CDR3 region has the DNA TGTGCCAGCAGCTTAAAAGTCGGGAGTGGGAGTGAGCAGTTCTTC.

V gene TRBV11-2 combines with J gene TRBJ2-5; TRBD1 might be the D (5 bases). Per the germline V gene, CDR1 is SGHAT and CDR2 is FQNNGV. This CDR3 spans 13 amino acids. Trimming shortened V by 3 bases and J by 1 base, and 6 bases separated the two germline ends. CDR3 protein: CASSLQGQETQYF. CDR3 nucleotides: TGTGCCAGCAGCTTGCAGGGCCAAGAGACCCAGTACTTC.

The V and J genes are TRBV4-2 and TRBJ2-3; 10 nucleotides align to TRBD2. V lost 0 bases and J lost 8; bases outside the gene matches: 8. Germline V gives CDR1 LGHNA, CDR2 YNFKEQ. The CDR3 runs 16 residues. Here the CDR3 reads CASSQDTSGGASTQYF. In nucleotides, the CDR3 is TGTGCCAGCAGCCAAGATACGAGCGGGGGGGCTAGTACGCAGTATTTT.

V and J are TRBV29-1 and TRBJ2-7, with 10 positions matching TRBD1. The V and J ends lost 4 bases and 3 bases, in that order; junction bases with no gene match: 6. The CDR3 length is 14 residues. Germline lookup yields CDR1 SQVTM and CDR2 ANQGSEA. CDR3 amino acids: CSVAYGTGDYEQYF. DNA of the CDR3: TGCAGCGTTGCTTATGGGACAGGGGACTACGAGCAGTACTTC.

This rearrangement joins TRBV11-2 to TRBJ1-4; D ambiguous. This CDR3 region has 13 residues. Deletions cut 5 bases from V and 7 bases from J, with 11 bases between. In germline, CDR1 is SGHAT, CDR2 FQNNGV. The CDR3 loop is CASSQWGGEKLFF. In nucleotides, the CDR3 is TGTGCCAGCAGCCAGTGGGGAGGTGAAAAACTGTTTTTT.

The genes are TRBV19 and TRBJ1-5, with D unresolved. V was shortened by 5 bases and J by 5 bases, with 13 bases between the two germline ends. The germline CDR1 and CDR2 sequences are LNHDA and SQIVND (reference sequence). The CDR3 spans 14 residues. The CDR3 DNA reads TGTGCCAGTAGTCCTCCAGGCGGGGATCAGCCCCAGCATTTT. It is translated as CASSPPGGDQPQHF.

The chain is built from TRBV7-9 and TRBJ1-2, with D perhaps matching TRBD1 (5 bases). Per germline, CDR1 SEHNR and CDR2 FQNEAQ (reference sequence). This CDR3 contains 17 residues. V lost 1 base, J lost 0 bases, and 15 bases lay in between. In DNA, the CDR3 is TGTGCCAGCAGCTTAGGCCCAGGGCGTATAACTAACTATGGCTACACCTTC. Its protein is CASSLGPGRITNYGYTF.

The chain joins TRBV28 to TRBJ2-7; unclear D gene. This CDR3 is built from 14 residues. Germline values: CDR1 MDHEN, CDR2 SYDVKM. The V end lost 3 bases, the J end lost 2 bases, and 11 bases lay between the germline ends. CDR3 nucleotides: TGTGCCAGCAGTTTGGTAGGGTTGACCTACGAGCAGTACTTC. Amino acid sequence: CASSLVGLTYEQYF.

The chain has TRBV7-6 and TRBJ2-1, with 13 nucleotides matching TRBD2. Germline trimming cut 5 bases from V and 7 bases from J; bases unmatched to any gene: 8. Germline-derived CDR1 and CDR2 are SGHVS and FNYEAQ. This CDR3 contains 16 residues. The CDR3 loop reads CASSVTSGGARNEQFF. In DNA, the CDR3 is TGTGCCAGCAGCGTAACTAGCGGGGGGGCGAGAAATGAGCAGTTCTTC. Full variable domain (outside the CDR3, taken from reference TRBV7-6 and TRBJ2-1): GAGVSQSPRYKVTKRGQDVALRCDPISGHVSLYWYRQALGQGPEFLTYFNYEAQQDKSGLPNDRFSAERPEGSISTLTIQRTEQRDSAMYRCASSVTSGGARNEQFFGPGTRLTVL.

The chain links TRBV21-1 to TRBJ2-1; the D call of TRBD2 is as the table states it, not checked on the DNA. TRBV21-1 is given as a pseudogene. This CDR3 has 15 residues. This CDR3 is CASSKVASSYNEQFF. CDR3 sequence (DNA): TGTGCCAGCAGCAAAGTTGCTAGCTCCTACAATGAGCAGTTCTTC.

J is TRBJ2-2 and V is TRBV2, with D maybe TRBD2 (7 bases). The CDR3 is 13 amino acids. V was pared by 6 bases and J by 7 bases, with 12 bases between. Germline CDR1 SNHLY, CDR2 FYNNEI. CDR3 nucleotide sequence: TGTGCCAGCAGCGGGGGGCAGGGCGGGGAGCTGTTTTTT. Translated, it gives CASSGGQGGELFF.

The chain is built from TRBV5-1 and TRBJ1-2; tentative D call: TRBD1 (5 bases). The length of the CDR3 is 14 residues. Between the trimmed V and J ends, which lost 0 bases and 3 bases, there was a span of 9 bases. Germline CDR1 SGHRS, CDR2 YFSETQ. Written as DNA, the CDR3 is TGCGCCAGCAGCTTGGCCAGGGCAGACTATGGCTACACCTTC. It encodes CASSLARADYGYTF.

The chain recombines TRBV19 with TRBJ2-1, with TRBD2 matching over 8 bases. J gave up 8 bases and V 8 bases, and 20 bases lay outside the gene matches. CDR3 length: 17 amino acids. CDR1 is LNHDA and CDR2 is SQIVND in the germline V gene (reference sequence). CDR3 nucleotide sequence: TGTGCCAGTTCGTCTATACTAGCGGTGGGGTCCTTGGATGAGCAGTTCTTC. Translation gives CASSSILAVGSLDEQFF.

The V and J genes are TRBV6-5 and TRBJ1-1, with 7 bases matching TRBD1. Germline V gene data show CDR1 as MNHEY and CDR2 as SVGAGI. The V gene end was trimmed by 0 bases and the J gene end by 4 bases; junction bases not matched to a gene: 5. The CDR3 extends over 15 amino acids. Written as DNA, the CDR3 is TGTGCCAGCAGTTACTCGGGCAGGGGGAGCACTGAAGCTTTCTTT. Translating gives CASSYSGRGSTEAFF.

V usage is TRBV11-2 and J usage is TRBJ1-6; no reliable D call. Trimming removed 5 bases at V and 7 bases at J, with 18 bases between. Germline lookup yields CDR1 SGHAT and CDR2 FQNNGV. This CDR3 comprises 16 residues. The CDR3 DNA reads as TGTGCCAGCAGCCCGGGAAGGGTTGCGAGGAATTCACCCCTCCACTTT. It yields the protein CASSPGRVARNSPLHF. Based on the CDR3 plus reference TRBV11-2 and TRBJ1-6, the full variable domain is EAGVAQSPRYKIIEKRQSVAFWCNPISGHATLYWYQQILGQGPKLLIQFQNNGVVDDSQLPKDRFSAERLKGVDSTLKIQPAKLEDSAVYLCASSPGRVARNSPLHFGNGTRLTVT.

The chain uses TRBV6-5 and TRBJ1-1, with 7 bases that match TRBD1. The CDR3 is 14 amino acids. CDR1 is MNHEY and CDR2 is SVGAGI in the germline V gene. Trimming removed 5 bases from V and 1 base from J; junction bases left unmatched: 4. CDR3 in amino acids: CASSTRQGNTEAFF. The DNA of the CDR3 is TGTGCCAGCAGTACCAGACAGGGGAACACTGAAGCTTTCTTT.

The rearrangement joins TRBV4-1 to TRBJ2-7; D not certain. V was trimmed by 4 bases and J by 4 bases, leaving 11 bases between them. Germline-derived CDR1 and CDR2 are MGHRA and YSYEKL. The CDR3 is 13 amino acids. CDR3 sequence (DNA): TGCGCCAGCAGCCGTGACTTGGTGTACGAGCAGTACTTC. Protein: CASSRDLVYEQYF.

This chain joins TRBV10-3 and TRBJ2-1; D is unclear. The germline V and J ends were trimmed by 0 bases and 0 bases, with 12 bases remaining between them. CDR1 is ENHRY, CDR2 SYGVKD, per germline. The CDR3 totals 17 residues. The CDR3 spells CAISESTDGSSYNEQFF. CDR3 coding DNA: TGTGCCATCAGTGAGTCTACGGACGGTAGCTCCTACAATGAGCAGTTCTTC.

This clone turned up a few times. CDR3 loop: CASSSSGGYNSPLHF. CDR3 bases: TGTGCCAGCAGCTCGTCAGGGGGCTACAATTCACCCCTCCACTTT. V is TRBV2 and J is TRBJ1-6; 8 positions agree with TRBD1. The V gene end was trimmed by 6 bases and the J gene end by 7 bases; junction bases not matched to a gene: 8. In germline, CDR1 is SNHLY, CDR2 FYNNEI. This CDR3 is built from 15 residues.

The chain carries TRBV10-3 and TRBJ1-4, with a tentative D call TRBD1 (5 bases). The germline V gene encodes CDR1 ENHRY and CDR2 SYGVKD. Trimming stripped 6 bases from V and 2 bases from J, with 10 bases between. This CDR3 spans 14 amino acids. The CDR3 coding sequence is TGTGCCATCAGAGCAGGGTTGACTAATGAAAAACTGTTTTTT. Protein: CAIRAGLTNEKLFF.

This clone was counted once. The gene calls are TRBV24-1 and TRBJ2-2; 7 nucleotides align to TRBD1. Looked up from germline, CDR1 is KGHDR and CDR2 is SFDVKD. The junction had 4 bases not matched to a gene; V was cut back by 3 bases and J by 4 bases. The CDR3 is 15 residues long. CDR3 amino acids: CATSDNRGATGELFF. As DNA, the CDR3 is TGTGCCACCAGTGATAACAGGGGTGCCACCGGGGAGCTGTTTTTT.

The chain links TRBV14 to TRBJ1-1; TRBD1 agrees at 10 bases. J gave up 0 bases and V 3 bases, and 16 bases lay outside the gene matches. This CDR3 has 20 amino acids. CDR1 and CDR2 from the germline V gene are SGHDN and FVKESK. The CDR3 nucleotides read TGTGCCAGCAGCCATTCCCCCCACCGGGACAGGGGATGGGTGAACACTGAAGCTTTCTTT. Protein: CASSHSPHRDRGWVNTEAFF.

This clone came up a few times. This rearrangement joins TRBV2 to TRBJ1-2; D gene unclear. Trimming shortened V by 1 base and J by 5 bases, and 14 bases separated the two germline ends. The CDR3 extends over 15 amino acids. Germline loops: CDR1 SNHLY, CDR2 FYNNEI. CDR3 bases: TGTGCCAGCAGTGAAGGTACCTGGAGTATTTATGGCTACACCTTC. It codes for CASSEGTWSIYGYTF. The whole variable domain, remainder taken from reference TRBV2 and TRBJ1-2, is EPEVTQTPSHQVTQMGQEVILRCVPISNHLYFYWYRQILGQKVEFLVSFYNNEISEKSEIFDDQFSVERPDGSNFTLKIRSTKLEDSAMYFCASSEGTWSIYGYTFGSGTRLTVV.